Listed below are T cell receptor beta chains from one sample, sequenced in a study of cytomegalovirus exposure and HLA in healthy donors. Profiled with immunoSEQ multiplex PCR; TCRdb holds only in-frame clones, not every one. The sample lists more than 150,000 clones, 75% to 90% occurring once. Sequenced input: PBMCs. The receptor source for this set is a boy younger than 18 in good health and CMV-seronegative. Both conserved end residues are trimmed from each CDR3.

j_call	cdr3_length	v_call	cdr3_aa
TRBJ2-1	14	TRBV5-1	ASSLGRDRRRNEQF
TRBJ2-7	13	TRBV7-2	ASSLAGTSDYEQY
TRBJ2-1	16	TRBV7-8	ASSFGTSGGAVYNEQF
TRBJ2-4	14	TRBV13	ASSRLAGEAKNIQY
TRBJ1-1	13	TRBV9	ASSVSGSRNTEAF
TRBJ2-1	15	TRBV7-9	ASSWGLAGGPGNEQF
TRBJ2-1	13	TRBV29-1	SVGGTVRPYNEQF
TRBJ1-4	15	TRBV15	ATSTARIYATNEKLF
TRBJ1-2	11	TRBV6-4	ASSDSDRSPLA
TRBJ1-2	12	TRBV27	ASSSAGGREGYT
TRBJ1-1	13	TRBV7-9	ASSLGDRANTEAF
TRBJ1-1	12	TRBV5-6	ASSSTGLNTEAF
TRBJ2-3	14	TRBV9	ASSVVGGGAGDTQY
TRBJ1-1	14	TRBV16	ASSPRAGIPEAEAF
TRBJ1-5	12	TRBV19	ASTWDSRNQPQH
TRBJ1-1	11	TRBV9	ASSVRGDTEAF
TRBJ2-7	12	TRBV30	APPQDRDIHEQY
TRBJ2-2	15	TRBV9	ASSLGLAGINTGELF
TRBJ2-7	12	TRBV2	ASKISVISYEQY
TRBJ2-1	14	TRBV7-9	ASSLKTEYSYNEQF
TRBJ2-5	13	TRBV10-3	AISESSQGKETQY
TRBJ1-2	11	TRBV6-1	ASSEAAAYGYT
TRBJ1-2	13	TRBV15	ATSRDLTGVYGYT
TRBJ1-2	11	TRBV4-1	ASSQGTGGGYT
TRBJ2-3	13	TRBV6-6	ASSLGAGTAGTQY
TRBJ1-6	13	TRBV2	ASREQGRGNSPLH
TRBJ2-7	14	TRBV6-6	ASSYGASGDPDEQY